The 5 T cell receptor beta chains below come from one sample, sequenced in a study of T cell responses to AZD1222 COVID-19 vaccine. Generated by immunoSEQ multiplex PCR, the TCRdb table keeps only in-frame clones and is missing some. This sample has roughly 120,000 clones, with around nine tenths found just once. Sequenced material: peripheral blood, taken 28 days after the second AZD1222 dose. These receptors all stem from an adult who received the AZD1222 COVID-19 vaccine.

The rearrangement links TRBV5-1 to TRBJ1-6; no clear D. CDR1 and CDR2 from the germline V gene are SGHRS and YFSETQ. V lost 6 bases to trimming and J lost 8 bases, with 12 bases between them. This CDR3 region has 13 residues. The CDR3 nucleotides read TGCGCCAGCAAGAGAGGTGGCGATTCACCCCTCCACTTT. Protein product: CASKRGGDSPLHF.

The CDR3 DNA follows: TGCGCCAGCAGCTTCTCCCCGGGACTAGGATCCTACGAGCAGTACTTC. Translation gives CASSFSPGLGSYEQYF. The gene calls are TRBV5-1 and TRBJ2-7, with TRBD2 identical over 8 bases. Germline CDR1 and CDR2: SGHRS and YFSETQ. Germline trimming cut 2 bases from V and 1 base from J; bases unmatched to any gene: 8. This CDR3 spans 16 amino acids.

The chain has TRBV7-2 and TRBJ2-3; 8 bases fit TRBD2. Germline values: CDR1 SGHTA, CDR2 FQGNSA. CDR3 length equals 16 residues. V lost 2 bases and J lost 4; bases outside the gene matches: 8. CDR3 protein: CASSLRSGRVADTQYF. The CDR3 nucleotides are TGTGCCAGCAGCTTAAGGAGCGGGAGAGTAGCAGATACGCAGTATTTT.

This clone was seen just once. The rearrangement links TRBV6-1 to TRBJ1-2; possible D gene TRBD1, 5 bases. The germline gives CDR1 MNHNS, CDR2 SASEGT. There are 15 residues in the CDR3. V was cut by 1 base and J by 6 bases, with 15 bases left in between. The CDR3 DNA reads as TGTGCCAGCAGTGAAGTGGGCAGGGAATGGGATGGCTACACCTTC. Protein sequence: CASSEVGREWDGYTF.

The chain employs TRBV5-8 and TRBJ2-3; 8 bases are shared with TRBD2. V lost 1 base, J lost 6 bases, and 4 bases stayed unmatched. The CDR3 is 14 residues long. Germline assignment: CDR1 SGHTS and CDR2 YDEGEE. CDR3 nucleotides: TGTGCCAGCAGCTTGAGTACGGGGGGGGATACGCAGTATTTT. Translating it yields CASSLSTGGDTQYF.